Listed here are 26 T cell receptor beta chains from one sample, sequenced in a study of cytomegalovirus exposure and HLA in healthy donors (dated by TCRdb to between 2016 and 2019). Receptor amplification or capture employed the immunoSEQ multiplex PCR assay. For the multiplex PCR, a mixture combining 60 forward primers for TCR Vbeta segments and 13 reverse primers for TCR Jbeta segments was used. TCRdb took this table from immuneACCESS and kept in-frame rearrangements with V and J called. Such tables lack part of the clones; where checked against another copy, unresolved V genes explain under half of the gap, and the rest is unexplained. The sample table lists 150,000 to 200,000 clones, around 83% of them with a count of one. The ten largest account for 1.5% to 2% of the sample. Source material: PBMCs. These receptors all stem from a man between 45 and 60 years old in good health and CMV-seronegative.

The chain combines TRBV2 with TRBJ2-3; D is unresolved. CDR3 length: 12 amino acids. Germline loops: CDR1 SNHLY, CDR2 FYNNEI. Deletions cut 3 bases from V and 3 bases from J, with 4 bases between. CDR3 coding DNA: TGTGCCAGCAGTGATACAACAGATACGCAGTATTTT. Its protein is CASSDTTDTQYF.

This clone was seen only a few times. The chain carries TRBV19 and TRBJ2-7, with 7 nucleotides matching TRBD2. V dropped 3 bases and J dropped 0; count of bases not matched to a gene: 8. The CDR3 sequence is 16 residues long. The V gene's germline CDR1 is LNHDA and CDR2 SQIVND (reference sequence). Here the CDR3 reads CASSMSASGHSYEQYF. The CDR3 DNA is TGTGCCAGTAGTATGTCGGCTAGCGGTCACTCCTACGAGCAGTACTTC.

The chain uses TRBV14 and TRBJ1-2, with D hard to call. Trimming took 0 bases from V and 7 from J, leaving 9 bases between them. Germline CDR1 is SGHDN and CDR2 is FVKESK. CDR3 length: 13 residues. This chain's CDR3 is CASSQEPLRGYTF. The CDR3 DNA is TGTGCCAGCAGCCAAGAGCCGTTGCGTGGCTACACCTTC. The variable domain in full, completed from reference TRBV14 and TRBJ1-2, reads EAGVTQFPSHSVIEKGQTVTLRCDPISGHDNLYWYRRVMGKEIKFLLHFVKESKQDESGMPNNRFLAERTGGTYSTLKVQPAELEDSGVYFCASSQEPLRGYTFGSGTRLTVV.

The V gene is TRBV4-3, the J gene TRBJ1-1; 8 bases line up with TRBD1. Germline CDR1 reads LGHNA; CDR2 reads YSLEER. The CDR3 has 16 residues. V lost 1 base to trimming and J lost 5 bases; unmatched junction nucleotides: 9. CDR3 region: CASSQVGINRGTEAFF. The DNA for the CDR3 is TGCGCCAGCAGCCAAGTCGGGATTAACAGGGGGACTGAAGCTTTCTTT.

This clone was seen only a few times. The chain is built from TRBV10-3 and TRBJ2-7; 11 nucleotides agree with TRBD2. This CDR3 is 14 amino acids long. Germline CDR1 is ENHRY and CDR2 is SYGVKD. After removal of 9 bases from V and 8 bases from J, the junction contained 12 bases not matched to a gene. CDR3 residues: CAIRLGLADEQQYF. DNA for the CDR3: TGTGCCATAAGATTGGGACTAGCGGACGAGCAGCAGTACTTC.

The chain combines TRBV5-6 with TRBJ1-2, with 9 bases matching TRBD1. Trimming took 4 bases from V and 7 from J; bases not matched to a gene: 14. This CDR3 contains 16 residues. Looked up from germline, CDR1 is SGHDT and CDR2 is YYEEEE. The CDR3 loop reads CASSPRDRVARGGYTF. The CDR3 bases are TGTGCCAGCAGCCCGCGGGACAGGGTGGCAAGAGGTGGCTACACCTTC.

V usage is TRBV7-2 and J usage is TRBJ1-5; D is perhaps TRBD1 (5 bases). Trimming left V 3 bases short and J 5 bases short, with 11 bases between. The germline CDR1 and CDR2 sequences are SGHTA and FQGNSA. This CDR3 region has 14 residues. The DNA for the CDR3 is TGTGCCAGCAGCTTTAGTACGGGGGATCAGCCCCAGCATTTT. The encoded protein is CASSFSTGDQPQHF.

The chain links TRBV7-8 to TRBJ1-2; maybe TRBD1 (6 bases). Trimming removed 2 bases at V and 3 bases at J, with 16 bases between. CDR1 is SGHVS and CDR2 is FQNEAQ in the germline V gene. The CDR3 contains 16 residues. This CDR3 reads CASSLSLIGGYYGYTF. CDR3 nucleotide sequence: TGTGCCAGCAGCTTATCGTTGATTGGGGGCTACTATGGCTACACCTTC.

The chain carries TRBV4-3 and TRBJ1-6, with 8 bases aligning to TRBD1. CDR1 and CDR2 (germline): LGHNA, YSLEER. The CDR3 has 19 amino acids. Losses at the gene ends were 0 bases for V and 7 bases for J; bases not matched to a gene: 14. The DNA of the CDR3 is TGCGCCAGCAGCCAAGAGATCGGTTCAGGGGGCTGGTCGAATTCACCCCTCCACTTT. This sequence encodes CASSQEIGSGGWSNSPLHF.

The chain employs TRBV19 and TRBJ2-5; tentative D call: TRBD2 (6 bases). Germline V lookup: CDR1 LNHDA, CDR2 SQIVND (reference sequence). This CDR3 comprises 15 residues. V shed 3 bases and J shed 5 bases, with 16 bases lying between them. CDR3 sequence: CASSMAPGGRETQYF. The DNA for the CDR3 is TGTGCCAGTAGTATGGCCCCTGGGGGGAGGGAGACCCAGTACTTC.

The rearrangement links TRBV19 to TRBJ1-5; 8 nucleotides align to TRBD1. Germline CDR1 reads LNHDA; CDR2 reads SQIVND (reference sequence). The CDR3 has 17 residues. V shed 5 bases and J 3 bases; nucleotides not matched to a gene: 12. The CDR3 is CASSLKGHRGSNQPQHF. The CDR3 DNA follows: TGTGCCAGTAGTCTCAAAGGCCACAGGGGGTCCAATCAGCCCCAGCATTTT. Full variable domain (rest looked up from reference TRBV19 and TRBJ1-5): DGGITQSPKYLFRKEGQNVTLSCEQNLNHDAMYWYRQDPGQGLRLIYYSQIVNDFQKGDIAEGYSVSREKKESFPLTVTSAQKNPTAFYLCASSLKGHRGSNQPQHFGDGTRLSIL.

The gene calls are TRBV9 and TRBJ2-7; 12 nucleotides line up with TRBD2. This CDR3 spans 17 amino acids. Germline CDR1 reads SGDLS; CDR2 reads YYNGEE. V lost 3 bases, J lost 3 bases, and 10 bases stayed unmatched. In DNA form, the CDR3 reads TGTGCCAGCAGCGCCCGCCCTCTAGCGGGAGGGTACTACGAGCAGTACTTC. Translated, it gives CASSARPLAGGYYEQYF.

The chain combines TRBV7-3 with TRBJ2-1, with 11 bases that match TRBD2. The germline gives CDR1 SGHTA, CDR2 FQGTGA. Germline trimming cut 2 bases from V and 5 bases from J; bases unmatched to any gene: 11. The CDR3 is 18 amino acids. The CDR3 region has the DNA TGTGCCAGCAGCTTATTGGGTTGGGCTAGCGGGAGGCACAATGAGCAGTTCTTC. It encodes CASSLLGWASGRHNEQFF.

The chain has TRBV5-4 and TRBJ1-6; 9 bases are a match to TRBD1. Trimming at V came to 7 bases and at J to 7 bases, leaving 3 bases not matched to a gene. CDR3 length: 13 residues. From germline, CDR1 is SGHNT and CDR2 YYREEE (reference sequence). This chain's CDR3 is CASGGTGNSPLHF. In DNA form, the CDR3 reads TGTGCCAGCGGAGGGACAGGGAATTCACCCCTCCACTTT.

The rearrangement links TRBV28 to TRBJ2-5; D is ambiguous. This CDR3 spans 10 amino acids. Trimming stripped 6 bases from V and 5 bases from J, with 4 bases between. Germline V gene sequence: CDR1 MDHEN, CDR2 SYDVKM. In DNA form, the CDR3 reads TGTGCCAGCAGGTCGGAGACCCAGTACTTC. Protein product: CASRSETQYF.

The CDR3 here is CASSLDKGKQFF. In DNA form, the CDR3 reads TGCGCCAGCAGCTTGGACAAGGGGAAGCAGTTCTTC. V is TRBV5-1 and J is TRBJ2-1; a possible D gene is TRBD1 (5 bases). In germline, CDR1 is SGHRS, CDR2 YFSETQ. The ends were cut back, 0 bases at V and 11 bases at J, with 9 bases in the middle. This CDR3 region has 12 residues.

The rearrangement uses TRBV5-1 and TRBJ2-1; 11 bases align to TRBD2. V lost 4 bases, J lost 7 bases, and 10 bases stayed unmatched. CDR3 size: 16 residues. The V gene's germline CDR1 is SGHRS and CDR2 YFSETQ. This CDR3 reads CASSPSLAGALNEQFF. The CDR3 nucleotides are TGCGCCAGCAGCCCCTCACTAGCGGGGGCCCTAAATGAGCAGTTCTTC.

The CDR3 here is CASSLDWGGSTNEKLFF. Written as DNA, the CDR3 is TGCGCCAGCAGCTTGGACTGGGGAGGGTCCACTAATGAAAAACTGTTTTTT. This chain uses TRBV5-1 with TRBJ1-4; no clear D gene. The length of the CDR3 is 17 residues. Trimming removed 0 bases at V and 2 bases at J, with 14 bases between. Germline assignment: CDR1 SGHRS and CDR2 YFSETQ.

The V gene is TRBV7-6, the J gene TRBJ2-1, with D unresolved. The V gene's germline CDR1 is SGHVS and CDR2 FNYEAQ. V was trimmed by 2 bases and J by 2 bases, leaving 16 bases between them. This CDR3 is 17 amino acids long. The CDR3 reads CASSLNPVPGTYNEQFF. CDR3 bases: TGTGCCAGCAGCTTAAACCCGGTCCCGGGTACCTACAATGAGCAGTTCTTC.

The chain carries TRBV11-2 and TRBJ2-7; 7 nucleotides line up with TRBD2. The germline V gene encodes CDR1 SGHAT and CDR2 FQNNGV. This CDR3 has 15 residues. V lost 4 bases, J lost 4 bases, and 10 bases stayed unmatched. The CDR3 here is CASSYISSGSYEQYF. CDR3 coding DNA: TGTGCCAGCAGCTATATCTCTAGCGGAAGTTACGAGCAGTACTTC.

Comments on this clone: In the same sample, other DNA sequences code for this CDR3. The chain recombines TRBV5-1 with TRBJ2-3, with TRBD2 as a possible D gene (5 bases). Germline CDR1 SGHRS, CDR2 YFSETQ. The CDR3 sequence is 14 residues long. V was shortened by 0 bases and J by 3 bases, with 8 bases between the two germline ends. DNA for the CDR3: TGCGCCAGCAGCTTGGGGACTTCTACAGATACGCAGTATTTT. Translation: CASSLGTSTDTQYF.

The V call is TRBV2, the J call TRBJ1-5; D perhaps matches TRBD1 (6 bases). The V and J ends lost 4 bases and 1 base respectively, with 11 bases between them. The CDR3 length is 15 residues. Germline V gives CDR1 SNHLY, CDR2 FYNNEI. The DNA of the CDR3 is TGTGCCAGCAGTGTGGGGGCGGTGAGCAATCAGCCCCAGCATTTT. It is translated as CASSVGAVSNQPQHF.

The chain carries TRBV6-1 and TRBJ1-5; 11 bases line up with TRBD1. The CDR3 is 14 residues long. The trim removed 4 bases at V and 4 bases at J, leaving 0 bases unmatched. Germline V gives CDR1 MNHNS, CDR2 SASEGT. The CDR3 DNA is TGTGCCAGCAGTGGGGACAGGGGGAATCAGCCCCAGCATTTT. It specifies CASSGDRGNQPQHF.

This clone came up once. DNA of the CDR3: TGTGCCAGCAGCTTCGGCGGGGACCCCAATGAGCAGTTCTTC. This translates into CASSFGGDPNEQFF. The gene calls are TRBV11-2 and TRBJ2-1, with D possibly being TRBD2 (6 bases). The germline CDR1 and CDR2 sequences are SGHAT and FQNNGV. Between the trimmed V and J ends, which lost 3 bases and 6 bases, there was a span of 12 bases. The CDR3 spans 14 residues.

In its sample, this clone was seen once. This chain uses TRBV29-1 with TRBJ2-5; D is possibly TRBD1 (5 bases). The CDR3 spans 12 residues. Germline lookup yields CDR1 SQVTM and CDR2 ANQGSEA. V was shortened by 4 bases and J by 4 bases, with 10 bases between the two germline ends. The CDR3 nucleotides are TGCAGCGTTGGAAGGGGCGCAGAGACCCAGTACTTC. This sequence encodes CSVGRGAETQYF.

The chain carries TRBV25-1 and TRBJ2-2; 7 positions agree with TRBD1. CDR3 size: 15 residues. CDR1 is MGHDK, CDR2 SYGVNS, per germline. V lost 3 bases to trimming and J lost 4 bases; unmatched junction nucleotides: 5. As DNA, the CDR3 is TGTGCCAGCAGTGATAGGGGGCCGGTCACCGGGGAGCTGTTTTTT. Its protein is CASSDRGPVTGELFF.